This T cell receptor beta chain was recovered during a study of shared clonotypes between healthy human individuals. General study results and limits: In contrast to clonotypes shared by all four donors, non-shared clonotypes had lower generation probabilities. Across several donors, naive CD4 shared about 5%, naive CD8 about 3.2%, memory CD4 roughly 2.1%, memory CD8 about 0.4%.

Method: immunoSEQ multiplex PCR; TCRdb's copy keeps in-frame clones and lacks some. The profile shows around 320,000 clones, roughly 84% of them singletons. To note about this clone: Antigen: not known.

The receptor was isolated from a man between 18 and 35 years old in good health. Specimen: memory CD8+ T cells sorted from blood. Described subset: CD45RO+ cells pooled with CCR7-negative TemRA cells.

CDR3 protein: CAWTPGGEKLFF. CDR3 DNA sequence: TGTGCCTGGACCCCAGGAGGCGAAAAACTGTTTTTT. The gene calls are TRBV30 and TRBJ1-4; the D is unclear. CDR1 GTSNPN and CDR2 SVGIG come from the germline V gene (reference sequence). The CDR3 sequence is 12 residues long. Trimming left V 4 bases short and J 8 bases short, with 11 bases between.